This T cell receptor (beta chain) was identified during a study of T cells in Graves' hyperthyroidism and ophthalmopathy. This clonotype showed up many times. CDR1 and CDR2 from the germline V gene are GTSNPN and SVGIG (reference sequence). The length of the CDR3 is 13 residues. Trimming stripped 1 base from V and 0 bases from J, with 4 bases between. TCR beta CDR3 sequences were amplified from RNA transcripts. TCR CDR3 underwent first-round RT-PCR with the HTBI primer set. Each CDR3 protein gets one entry after TCRdb re-called the multiplex PCR reads with MiXCR. The sample has 300,000 or so distinct CDR3 sequences, 16% seen once; the top ten hold around a third.

The rearrangement links TRBV30 to TRBJ1-5; D is uncertain. Material: blood. The TCR originated in a man under 40 with Graves' hyperthyroidism. CDR3 nucleotide sequence: TGTGCCTGGAGTGCCGGTAGCAATCAGCCCCAGCATTTT. Its protein product is CAWSAGSNQPQHF.